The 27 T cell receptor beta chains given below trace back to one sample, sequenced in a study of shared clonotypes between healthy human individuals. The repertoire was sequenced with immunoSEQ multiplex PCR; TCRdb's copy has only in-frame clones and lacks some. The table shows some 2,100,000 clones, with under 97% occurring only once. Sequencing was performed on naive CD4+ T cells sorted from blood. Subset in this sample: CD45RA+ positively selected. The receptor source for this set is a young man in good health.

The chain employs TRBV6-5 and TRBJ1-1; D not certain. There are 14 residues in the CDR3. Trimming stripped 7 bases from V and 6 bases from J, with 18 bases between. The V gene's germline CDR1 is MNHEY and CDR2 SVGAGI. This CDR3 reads CASTGGSNRAEAFF. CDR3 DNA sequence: TGTGCCAGCACAGGAGGGAGTAATAGAGCTGAAGCTTTCTTT.

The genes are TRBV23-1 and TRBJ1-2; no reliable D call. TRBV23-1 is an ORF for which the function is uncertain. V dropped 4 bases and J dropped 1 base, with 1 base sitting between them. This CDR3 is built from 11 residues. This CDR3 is CASSLNYGYTF. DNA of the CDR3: TGCGCCAGCAGTCTTAACTATGGCTACACCTTC.

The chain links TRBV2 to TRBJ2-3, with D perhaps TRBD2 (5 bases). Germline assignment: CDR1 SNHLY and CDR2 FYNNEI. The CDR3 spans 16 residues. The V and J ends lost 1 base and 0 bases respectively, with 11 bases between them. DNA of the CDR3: TGTGCCAGCAGTGAAGGTCGCGGGTTAAGCACAGATACGCAGTATTTT. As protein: CASSEGRGLSTDTQYF. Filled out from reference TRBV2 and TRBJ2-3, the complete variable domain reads EPEVTQTPSHQVTQMGQEVILRCVPISNHLYFYWYRQILGQKVEFLVSFYNNEISEKSEIFDDQFSVERPDGSNFTLKIRSTKLEDSAMYFCASSEGRGLSTDTQYFGPGTRLTVL.

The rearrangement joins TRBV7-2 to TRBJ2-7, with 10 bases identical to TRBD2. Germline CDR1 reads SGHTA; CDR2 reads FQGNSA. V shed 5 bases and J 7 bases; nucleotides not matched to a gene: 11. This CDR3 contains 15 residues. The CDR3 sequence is CASSPELAGVGEQYF. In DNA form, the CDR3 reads TGTGCCAGCAGCCCAGAGCTAGCGGGAGTGGGGGAGCAGTACTTC.

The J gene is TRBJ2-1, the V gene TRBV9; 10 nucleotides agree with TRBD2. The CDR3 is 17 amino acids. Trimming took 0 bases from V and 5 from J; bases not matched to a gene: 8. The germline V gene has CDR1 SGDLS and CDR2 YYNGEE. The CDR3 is CASSVVSGGADDNEQFF. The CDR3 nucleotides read TGTGCCAGCAGCGTAGTCAGCGGGGGGGCCGACGACAATGAGCAGTTCTTC.

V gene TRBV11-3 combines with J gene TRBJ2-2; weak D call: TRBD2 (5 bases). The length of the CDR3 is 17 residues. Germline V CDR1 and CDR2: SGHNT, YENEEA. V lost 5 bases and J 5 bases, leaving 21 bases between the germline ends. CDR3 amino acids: CASSPEGTGRTTGELFF. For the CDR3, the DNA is TGTGCCAGCAGCCCCGAAGGTACGGGGAGAACGACCGGGGAGCTGTTTTTT.

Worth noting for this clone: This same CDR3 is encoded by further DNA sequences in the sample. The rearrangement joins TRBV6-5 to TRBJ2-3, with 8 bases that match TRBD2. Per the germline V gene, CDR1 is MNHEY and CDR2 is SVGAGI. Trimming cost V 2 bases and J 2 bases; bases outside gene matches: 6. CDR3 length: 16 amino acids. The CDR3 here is CASSYGAGGLTDTQYF. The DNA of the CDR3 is TGTGCCAGCAGTTACGGGGCGGGAGGCCTCACAGATACGCAGTATTTT.

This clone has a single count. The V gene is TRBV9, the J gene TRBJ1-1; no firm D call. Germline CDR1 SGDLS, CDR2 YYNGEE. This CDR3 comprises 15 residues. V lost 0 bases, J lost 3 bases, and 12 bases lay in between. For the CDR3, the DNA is TGTGCCAGCAGCGTAGTAGGTACAGCAGACACTGAAGCTTTCTTT. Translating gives CASSVVGTADTEAFF.

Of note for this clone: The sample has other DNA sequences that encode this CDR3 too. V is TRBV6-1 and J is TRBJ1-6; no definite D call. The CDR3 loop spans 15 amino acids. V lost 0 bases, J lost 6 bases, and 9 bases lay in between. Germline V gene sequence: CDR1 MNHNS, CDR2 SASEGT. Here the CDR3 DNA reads TGTGCCAGCAGTGAAGCAAGCGGAACTAATTCACCCCTCCACTTT. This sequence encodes CASSEASGTNSPLHF.

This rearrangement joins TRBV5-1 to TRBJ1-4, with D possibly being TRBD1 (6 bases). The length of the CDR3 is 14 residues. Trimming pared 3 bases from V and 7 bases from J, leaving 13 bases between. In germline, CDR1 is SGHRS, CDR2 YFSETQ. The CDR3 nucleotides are TGCGCCAGCAGCTATGACAGGAGTATTGAAAAACTGTTTTTT. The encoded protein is CASSYDRSIEKLFF.

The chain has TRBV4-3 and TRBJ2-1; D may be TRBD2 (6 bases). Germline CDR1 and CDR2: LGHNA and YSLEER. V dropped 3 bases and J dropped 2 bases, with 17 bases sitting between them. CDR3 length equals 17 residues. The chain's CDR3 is CASSQSAVTSPYNEQFF. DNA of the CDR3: TGCGCCAGCAGCCAGTCCGCGGTCACTAGCCCCTACAATGAGCAGTTCTTC.

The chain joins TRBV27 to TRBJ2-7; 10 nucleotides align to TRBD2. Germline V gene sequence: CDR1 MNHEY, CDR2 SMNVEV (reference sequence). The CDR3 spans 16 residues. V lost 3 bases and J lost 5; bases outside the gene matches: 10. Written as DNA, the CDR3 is TGTGCCAGCAGTTTTCAGCGGGGGGGCCTACGTGACGAGCAGTACTTC. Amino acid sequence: CASSFQRGGLRDEQYF.

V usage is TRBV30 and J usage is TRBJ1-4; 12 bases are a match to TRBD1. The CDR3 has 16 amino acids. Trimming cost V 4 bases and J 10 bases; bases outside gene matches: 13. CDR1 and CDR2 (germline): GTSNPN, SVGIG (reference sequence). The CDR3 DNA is TGTGCCTGGACCCCAGGGACAGGGGGCCGCAGGGGAAAACTGTTTTTT. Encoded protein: CAWTPGTGGRRGKLFF.

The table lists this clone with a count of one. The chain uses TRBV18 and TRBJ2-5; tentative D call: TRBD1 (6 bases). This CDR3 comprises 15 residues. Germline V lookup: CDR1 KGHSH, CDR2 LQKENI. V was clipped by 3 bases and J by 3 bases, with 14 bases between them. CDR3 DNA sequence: TGTGCCAGCTCACCGGAGGTTCAGGGGAAAGAGACCCAGTACTTC. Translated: CASSPEVQGKETQYF.

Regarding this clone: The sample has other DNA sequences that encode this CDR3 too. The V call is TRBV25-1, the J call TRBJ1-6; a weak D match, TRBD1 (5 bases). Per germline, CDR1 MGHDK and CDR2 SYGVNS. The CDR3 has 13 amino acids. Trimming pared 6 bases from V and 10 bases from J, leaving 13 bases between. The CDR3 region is CASSGQGVSPLHF. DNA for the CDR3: TGTGCCAGCAGCGGACAAGGGGTGTCACCCCTCCACTTT. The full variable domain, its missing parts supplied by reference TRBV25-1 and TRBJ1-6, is EADIYQTPRYLVIGTGKKITLECSQTMGHDKMYWYQQDPGMELHLIHYSYGVNSTEKGDLSSESTVSRIRTEHFPLTLESARPSHTSQYLCASSGQGVSPLHFGNGTRLTVT.

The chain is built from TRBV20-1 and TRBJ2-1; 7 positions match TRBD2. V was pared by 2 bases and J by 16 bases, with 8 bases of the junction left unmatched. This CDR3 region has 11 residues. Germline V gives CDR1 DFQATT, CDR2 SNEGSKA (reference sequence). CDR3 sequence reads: CSARLAGVSFF. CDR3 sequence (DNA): TGCAGTGCTAGACTGGCGGGAGTATCTTTCTTC.

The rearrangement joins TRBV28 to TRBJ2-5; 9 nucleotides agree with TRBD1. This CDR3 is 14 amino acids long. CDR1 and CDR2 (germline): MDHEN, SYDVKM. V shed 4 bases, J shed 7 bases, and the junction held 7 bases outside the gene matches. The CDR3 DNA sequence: TGTGCCAGCAGTTCCGGGACAGGGAGGCGGACCCAGTACTTC. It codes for CASSSGTGRRTQYF.

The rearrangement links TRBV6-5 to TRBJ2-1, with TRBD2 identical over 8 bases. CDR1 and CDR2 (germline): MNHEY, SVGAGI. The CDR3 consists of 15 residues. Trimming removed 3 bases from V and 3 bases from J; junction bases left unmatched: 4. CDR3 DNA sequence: TGTGCCAGCAGTTATGCACTAGCGGACTACAATGAGCAGTTCTTC. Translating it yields CASSYALADYNEQFF.

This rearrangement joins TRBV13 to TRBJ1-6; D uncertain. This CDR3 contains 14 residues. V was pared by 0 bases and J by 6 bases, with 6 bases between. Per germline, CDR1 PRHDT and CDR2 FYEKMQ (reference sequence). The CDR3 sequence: CASSLGTFNSPLHF. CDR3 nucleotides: TGTGCCAGCAGCTTAGGCACGTTTAATTCACCCCTCCACTTT.

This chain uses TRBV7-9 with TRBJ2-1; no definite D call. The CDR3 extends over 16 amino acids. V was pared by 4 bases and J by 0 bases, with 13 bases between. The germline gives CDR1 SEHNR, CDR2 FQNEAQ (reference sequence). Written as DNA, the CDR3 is TGTGCCAGCAGCTCAGGAAGCGAAGTCTCCTACAATGAGCAGTTCTTC. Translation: CASSSGSEVSYNEQFF.

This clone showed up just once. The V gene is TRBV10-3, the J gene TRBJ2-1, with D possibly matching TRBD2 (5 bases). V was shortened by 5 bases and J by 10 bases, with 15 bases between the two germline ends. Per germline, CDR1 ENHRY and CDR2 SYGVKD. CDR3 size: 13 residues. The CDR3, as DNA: TGTGCCATCAGTTTAGGGAGTCCGGGGGAGCAGTTCTTC. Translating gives CAISLGSPGEQFF.

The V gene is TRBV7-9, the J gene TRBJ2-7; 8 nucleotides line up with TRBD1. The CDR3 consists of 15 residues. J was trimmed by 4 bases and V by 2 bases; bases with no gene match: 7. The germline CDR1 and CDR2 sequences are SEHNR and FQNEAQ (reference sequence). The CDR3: CASSLTGQGIYEQYF. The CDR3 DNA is TGTGCCAGCAGCTTAACAGGACAGGGAATTTACGAGCAGTACTTC.

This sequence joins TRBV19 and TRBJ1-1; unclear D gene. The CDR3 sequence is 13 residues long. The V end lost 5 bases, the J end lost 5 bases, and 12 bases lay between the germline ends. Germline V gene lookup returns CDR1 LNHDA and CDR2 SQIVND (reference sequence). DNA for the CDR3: TGTGCCAGTAGTGAGAAGGGCCGAACTGAAGCTTTCTTT. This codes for CASSEKGRTEAFF.

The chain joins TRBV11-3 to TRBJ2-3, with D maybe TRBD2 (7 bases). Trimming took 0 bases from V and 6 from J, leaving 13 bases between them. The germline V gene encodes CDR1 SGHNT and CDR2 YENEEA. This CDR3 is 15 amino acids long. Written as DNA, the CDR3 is TGTGCCAGCAGCTTAGATGGAGGGGGGGGCGATACGCAGTATTTT. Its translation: CASSLDGGGGDTQYF.

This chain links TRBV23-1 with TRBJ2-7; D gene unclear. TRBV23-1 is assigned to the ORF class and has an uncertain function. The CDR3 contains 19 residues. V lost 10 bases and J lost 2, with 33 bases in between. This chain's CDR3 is CATDPLGRTHILPPYEQYF. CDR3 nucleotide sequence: TGCGCCACCGATCCCCTCGGACGGACCCACATACTACCTCCCTACGAGCAGTACTTC.

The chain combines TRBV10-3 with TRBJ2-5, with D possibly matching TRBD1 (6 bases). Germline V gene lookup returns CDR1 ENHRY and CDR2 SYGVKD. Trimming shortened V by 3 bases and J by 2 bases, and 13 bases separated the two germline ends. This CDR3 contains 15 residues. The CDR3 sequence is CAISDGDRLQETQYF. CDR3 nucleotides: TGTGCCATCAGTGATGGAGACAGGCTGCAAGAGACCCAGTACTTC.

The CDR3 DNA sequence: TGTGCCAGCAGCGGACAGTGGGGGTCACCCCTCCACTTT. Its protein product is CASSGQWGSPLHF. The V gene is TRBV7-2, the J gene TRBJ1-6, with a possible D match to TRBD1 (6 bases). The CDR3 contains 13 residues. Germline V CDR1 and CDR2: SGHTA, FQGNSA. Trimming took 5 bases from V and 10 from J, leaving 12 bases between them.